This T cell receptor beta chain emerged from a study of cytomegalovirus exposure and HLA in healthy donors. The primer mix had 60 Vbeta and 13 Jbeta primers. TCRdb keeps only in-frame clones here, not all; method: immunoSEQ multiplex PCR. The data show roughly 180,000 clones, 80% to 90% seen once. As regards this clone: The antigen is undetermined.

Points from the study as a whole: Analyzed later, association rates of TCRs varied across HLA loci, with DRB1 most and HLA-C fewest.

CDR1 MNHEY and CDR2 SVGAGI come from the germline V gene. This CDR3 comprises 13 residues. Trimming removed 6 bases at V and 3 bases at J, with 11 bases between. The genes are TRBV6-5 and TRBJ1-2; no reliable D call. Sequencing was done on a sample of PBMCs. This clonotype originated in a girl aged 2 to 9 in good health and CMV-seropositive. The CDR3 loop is CASRRYRYYGYTF. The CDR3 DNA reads TGTGCCAGCAGACGTTACCGGTACTATGGCTACACCTTC.